The 2 T cell receptor beta chains below come from one sample, sequenced in a study of early T cells in non-severe SARS-CoV-2 infection. TCRdb reanalysed the 5' RACE reads using MiXCR and keeps one entry per CDR3 protein. In the table there are more than 40,000 distinct CDR3 sequences, approximately 5.1% of which are singletons. The sequencing here drew on whole blood, taken at baseline. These receptors all come from an adult who was a healthcare worker with PCR-confirmed SARS-CoV-2 infection or an uninfected control (not recorded which).

The V gene is TRBV12-3 or TRBV12-4, the J gene TRBJ1-6; TRBD1 aligns across 7 bases. J was trimmed by 5 bases and V by 6 bases; bases with no gene match: 7. The CDR3 runs to 15 residues. The CDR3 is CASSRTGDNNSPLHF. DNA of the CDR3: TGTGCCAGCAGCCGAACAGGGGACAATAATTCACCCCTCCACTTT.

In its sample, this clonotype was seen many times. J is TRBJ2-2 and V is TRBV6-4; D perhaps matches TRBD2 (6 bases). Germline CDR1 MRHNA, CDR2 SNTAGT. This CDR3 has 16 amino acids. V was clipped by 0 bases and J by 6 bases, with 14 bases between them. CDR3 loop: CASSDSSRERAGELFF. The CDR3 DNA reads as TGTGCCAGCAGTGACTCGAGTCGGGAGAGGGCCGGGGAGCTGTTTTTT.